Here is one TCR beta chain with its context. This clonotype was seen only a few times. Which antigen it targets is not known. Base qualities are not provided; no much larger clone lies one nucleotide away. The data derive from a study of blood T cells in healthy people across ages (dated by TCRdb to between 2014 and 2016). Describing the broader study: In model experiments, roughly one uniquely barcoded TCR beta cDNA molecule per two T cells was captured by template switching. To track age-related changes in TCR beta repertoire diversity, the study relied on deep sequencing normalized with unique cDNA molecular identifiers. To avoid experimental bias, donors of different ages were randomly spread across the sequencing lanes. For two donors (one aged 18 to 30 and one aged 80 or older), the study analyzed two additional independent replicas of 1 million unique cDNA reads from the same blood draw. The donors were split into four age groups: young (average around 15 years), middle-aged (about 40), aged (62) and long-lived (over 80). Paper-wide results and their limitations: A strong correlation was found between observed TCR beta diversity and the percentage of naive T cells measured by flow cytometry. Estimates of total diversity based on one million sequenced T cells were considered lower bounds and underestimates. Observed TCR beta diversity per million T cells fell roughly linearly with age, and a significant reduction was already apparent by age around 40. Because the CMV infection status of the donors was unknown, age-related changes in expanded clonotypes may potentially have been confounded. Conclusive comparison of naive and antigen-experienced compartments was prevented by the profiling of bulk unsorted PBMCs. Compared with the aged group, more naive CD4+ T cells, fewer expanded clones and increased TCR diversity were shown by the long-lived group, suggesting age selection.

Donors were 30 to 45 systemically healthy Caucasian individuals from Russia aged 6 to 90 years. Around 10 milliliters of peripheral blood were collected from each donor into EDTA-treated Vacutainer tubes. Ficoll-Paque density-gradient centrifugation was used to isolate PBMCs, with at least 6.5 million per sample. Trizol reagent was used to extract total RNA from the PBMCs, yielding at least 6 micrograms per sample. For every donor, an aliquot of PBMCs went through flow cytometry to measure the percentages of naive CD45RAhigh/CD27high T cells. Library prep was done by 5' RACE. The data were produced on an Illumina HiSeq 2500. A second PCR of about 7 to 12 cycles was run with a J-beta primer mix and a sample-barcoded 5' primer. A template-switch 5' adaptor carrying 12 random nucleotides introduced a unique molecular identifier onto each TCR beta cDNA molecule. At least 2.5 million CDR3-containing paired-end reads were obtained from each sample. First-strand cDNA synthesis was performed from all RNA using the Mint cDNA synthesis kit, with priming by a TRBC-specific oligonucleotide. Following uracil-DNA glycosylase treatment, all cDNA underwent a first 18-cycle PCR with the universal primers M1SS and BC2_uni_R. The study's own analysis went as follows. Each sample was normalized by randomly selecting 1 million high-quality reads, each carrying a distinct molecular identifier. Reads sharing molecular identifiers were discarded rather than binned into consensus sequences. CDR3 identification, clonotype clustering and error correction used MiTCR with a Q25 quality threshold and the strictest error-elimination algorithm. A nonparametric unseen species model with Euler transformation was used to estimate lower-bound total TCR beta diversity. TCRdb reprocessing: public reads trimmed at Q25 with fastp, clones called with MiXCR, in-frame beta chains kept. When rows share a CDR3 protein, they turn into one entry using the most common DNA and genes. TCRdb, rather than the study authors, made the V and J calls. The sample records around 710,000 distinct CDR3 sequences, roughly 45% of which are singletons. The ten largest clones take up 20% of the sample.

V is pruned by 1 base and J by 0 bases, leaving 12 bases of the junction without a gene match. Including cysteine and phenylalanine, the CDR3 has 19 amino acids. The only DNA kept is the CDR3, 57 bases in frame from the first base. The germline V gene specifies LGHNA as CDR1 and YNFKEQ as CDR2. Sequencing used blood. The V and J segments used are TRBV4-2 and TRBJ2-3; the central 8 bases match TRBD2. This clonotype was sampled from a woman aged 55-75 years in good health. The encoded CDR3 is CASSQVSQGIAGSTDTQYF. Here is the DNA: TGTGCCAGCAGCCAAGTATCTCAGGGTATAGCGGGGAGCACAGATACGCAGTATTTT.